The 24 T cell receptor beta chains below were found in one sample sequenced in a study of blood T cells in healthy people across ages (dated by TCRdb to 2015 to 2017). Libraries were made using 5' RACE. The sample was run on an Illumina HiSeq 2500. A second PCR of about 6 to 11 cycles was performed with a sample-barcoded 5' primer and a J-beta primer mix. TCRdb trimmed public reads at Q25 via fastp, called clones via MiXCR and kept in-frame beta chains. Rows are combined by CDR3 protein, so each entry shows the most common genes and DNA. The sample table records about 1,500,000 distinct CDR3 sequences; 42% of these occur just once. The leading ten clones occupy roughly 7.9% of the sample. The sequenced material came from blood. The origin of the receptors is a woman aged 18-30 years in good health.

The chain combines TRBV15 with TRBJ2-3; 9 bases fit TRBD2. Germline V gene lookup returns CDR1 LNHNV and CDR2 YYDKDF (reference sequence). V was pared by 8 bases and J by 0 bases, with 6 bases of the junction left unmatched. This CDR3 region has 15 residues. This CDR3 reads CATGKREASTDTQYF. The CDR3 bases are TGTGCCACCGGGAAGCGGGAGGCTAGCACAGATACGCAGTATTTT. Filled out from reference TRBV15 and TRBJ2-3, the complete variable domain reads DAMVIQNPRYQVTQFGKPVTLSCSQTLNHNVMYWYQQKSSQAPKLLFHYYDKDFNNEADTPDNFQSRRPNTSFCFLDIRSPGLGDTAMYLCATGKREASTDTQYFGPGTRLTVL.

There are a few counts of this clonotype. This chain links TRBV6-5 with TRBJ1-2; D gene unclear. V was clipped by 4 bases and J by 8 bases, with 8 bases between them. The CDR3 sequence is 11 residues long. Looked up from germline, CDR1 is MNHEY and CDR2 is SVGAGI. For the CDR3, the DNA is TGTGCCAGCAGTTCTTCCGTAGGCTACACCTTC. It codes for CASSSSVGYTF.

For the CDR3, the DNA is TGTGCCAGCAACCCCACAGGGGTGGGTGAGCAGTACTTC. Residues: CASNPTGVGEQYF. The chain links TRBV14 to TRBJ2-7, with 7 bases matching TRBD1. CDR1 and CDR2 from the germline V gene are SGHDN and FVKESK. This CDR3 region has 13 residues. J gave up 7 bases and V 7 bases, and 10 bases lay outside the gene matches.

CDR3 protein: CASSLEPVSPEAFF. CDR3 nucleotides: TGTGCCAGCAGCTTAGAGCCGGTTTCCCCTGAAGCTTTCTTT. The chain is built from TRBV11-2 and TRBJ1-1; the D is unclear. The V end lost 0 bases, the J end lost 6 bases, and 11 bases lay between the germline ends. The length of the CDR3 is 14 residues. From germline, CDR1 is SGHAT and CDR2 FQNNGV.

The rearrangement links TRBV27 to TRBJ2-7; 7 bases line up with TRBD1. After removal of 5 bases from V and 8 bases from J, the junction contained 6 bases not matched to a gene. The CDR3 loop spans 12 amino acids. From germline, CDR1 is MNHEY and CDR2 SMNVEV (reference sequence). The CDR3 here is CASSQRTGKQYF. CDR3 coding DNA: TGTGCCAGCAGTCAAAGGACAGGCAAGCAGTACTTC.

This clonotype showed up just a few times. This chain uses TRBV4-1 with TRBJ2-5; 7 bases are a match to TRBD1. V gave up 2 bases and J gave up 2 bases; unmatched junction bases: 20. This CDR3 spans 20 amino acids. Germline-derived CDR1 and CDR2 are MGHRA and YSYEKL. CDR3 DNA sequence: TGCGCCAGCAGCCAATATACACCCAGCCGGGACAGACCTCATCAAGAGACCCAGTACTTC. Protein: CASSQYTPSRDRPHQETQYF.

The chain carries TRBV4-2 and TRBJ2-1, with D perhaps TRBD2 (7 bases). This CDR3 has 17 amino acids. Trimming left V 0 bases short and J 7 bases short, with 19 bases between. CDR1 and CDR2 from the germline V gene are LGHNA and YNFKEQ. CDR3 loop: CASSQDRGGGAWNEQFF. The CDR3 bases are TGTGCCAGCAGCCAAGATCGCGGAGGGGGGGCCTGGAATGAGCAGTTCTTC.

The chain employs TRBV7-6 and TRBJ2-3; 9 bases match TRBD2. The J segment lost 4 bases and the V segment lost 2 bases, leaving 10 bases of the junction unmatched. Germline CDR1 reads SGHVS; CDR2 reads FNYEAQ. CDR3 length equals 17 residues. CDR3 sequence (DNA): TGTGCCAGCAGCTTACTTGGCGGGGGGGCGATTCCAGATACGCAGTATTTT. Protein product: CASSLLGGGAIPDTQYF. The full variable domain, in which reference TRBV7-6 and TRBJ2-3 provide the parts outside the CDR3, is GAGVSQSPRYKVTKRGQDVALRCDPISGHVSLYWYRQALGQGPEFLTYFNYEAQQDKSGLPNDRFSAERPEGSISTLTIQRTEQRDSAMYRCASSLLGGGAIPDTQYFGPGTRLTVL.

The V call is TRBV9, the J call TRBJ2-7; 12 nucleotides line up with TRBD2. This CDR3 is 15 amino acids long. Trimming cost V 3 bases and J 3 bases; bases outside gene matches: 4. Germline V lookup: CDR1 SGDLS, CDR2 YYNGEE. The CDR3 spells CASSGLAGDVYEQYF. CDR3 DNA sequence: TGTGCCAGCAGCGGACTAGCGGGGGACGTCTACGAGCAGTACTTC.

This clonotype was detected only a few times. The chain is built from TRBV29-1 and TRBJ1-1; 7 bases agree with TRBD1. CDR3 length: 12 amino acids. V lost 6 bases to trimming and J lost 3 bases; unmatched junction nucleotides: 4. The germline CDR1 and CDR2 sequences are SQVTM and ANQGSEA. CDR3 nucleotide sequence: TGCAGCGTGAGACAGGGTCACACTGAAGCTTTCTTT. Amino acid sequence: CSVRQGHTEAFF. Supplemented by reference TRBV29-1 and TRBJ1-1, the full variable domain reads SAVISQKPSRDICQRGTSLTIQCQVDSQVTMMFWYRQQPGQSLTLIATANQGSEATYESGFVIDKFPISRPNLTFSTLTVSNMSPEDSSIYLCSVRQGHTEAFFGQGTRLTVV.

This clonotype was found a few times. The rearrangement uses TRBV6-1 and TRBJ2-3; perhaps TRBD2 as D (6 bases). CDR1 is MNHNS and CDR2 is SASEGT in the germline V gene. This CDR3 has 13 amino acids. Trimming left V 5 bases short and J 2 bases short, with 8 bases between. CDR3 protein: CASSRTNTDTQYF. The CDR3 nucleotides are TGTGCCAGCAGTAGGACTAACACAGATACGCAGTATTTT.

The chain couples TRBV28 to TRBJ2-7; perhaps D is TRBD1 or TRBD2 (5 bases each). The germline V gene encodes CDR1 MDHEN and CDR2 SYDVKM. The CDR3 loop spans 15 amino acids. V lost 1 base to trimming and J lost 5 bases, with 15 bases between them. CDR3 residues: CASSLSGASSHEQYF. CDR3 in DNA: TGTGCCAGCAGTTTATCCGGGGCCTCGTCCCACGAGCAGTACTTC.

J is TRBJ2-1 and V is TRBV5-1; possibly TRBD2 for D (5 bases). Germline CDR1 is SGHRS and CDR2 is YFSETQ. V was pared by 6 bases and J by 5 bases, with 9 bases between. This CDR3 is built from 12 residues. This CDR3 is CASKSGNNEQFF. For the CDR3, the DNA is TGCGCCAGCAAATCCGGGAACAATGAGCAGTTCTTC.

CDR3 sequence reads: CAGSPARGLNEQFF. Here the CDR3 DNA reads TGTGCCGGCTCCCCGGCGAGGGGGCTCAATGAGCAGTTCTTC. The chain couples TRBV21-1 to TRBJ2-1; the table's D call, TRBD1, was not checked against the DNA. TRBV21-1 is recorded as a pseudogene. The CDR3 runs to 14 residues.

The rearrangement uses TRBV21-1 and TRBJ2-3. TRBV21-1 is designated a pseudogene. The CDR3 length is 10 residues. In DNA form, the CDR3 reads TGTGCCGCCCTAGAAGATACGCAGTATTTT. It encodes CAALEDTQYF.

J is TRBJ2-1 and V is TRBV5-1; 11 bases map to TRBD2. In germline, CDR1 is SGHRS, CDR2 YFSETQ. J lost 15 bases, V lost 0 bases, and 8 bases had no gene match. The CDR3 runs 14 residues. The CDR3: CASSLEASGGIRFF. In nucleotides, the CDR3 is TGCGCCAGCAGCTTGGAGGCTAGCGGGGGGATCCGGTTCTTC.

The V gene is TRBV10-2, the J gene TRBJ2-7, with 7 bases identical to TRBD2. Germline V gene lookup returns CDR1 WSHSY and CDR2 SAAADI. The CDR3 totals 15 residues. The ends lost 6 bases at V and 2 bases at J; junction bases unmatched: 10. The DNA of the CDR3 is TGCGCCAGCAGGTTCTCCGGCGGGAGTGCCTACGAGCAGTACTTC. It encodes CASRFSGGSAYEQYF.

This clonotype was observed at least ten times. V usage is TRBV6-1 and J usage is TRBJ2-3, with D maybe TRBD2 (5 bases). Trimming shortened V by 4 bases and J by 0 bases, and 14 bases separated the two germline ends. This CDR3 is built from 16 residues. Germline assignment: CDR1 MNHNS and CDR2 SASEGT. The CDR3 DNA follows: TGTGCCAGCAGTGCATCGGTCGCGGGTAGCACAGATACGCAGTATTTT. Translation gives CASSASVAGSTDTQYF.

This clonotype was seen only a few times. This rearrangement joins TRBV2 to TRBJ2-7, with D maybe TRBD2 (6 bases). CDR3 length: 12 residues. With 6 bases removed from V and 7 bases from J, the gap between germline ends came to 13 bases. Germline assignment: CDR1 SNHLY and CDR2 FYNNEI. In nucleotides, the CDR3 is TGTGCCAGCAGGATGGGAGGCAATGAGCAGTACTTC. Translation: CASRMGGNEQYF.

The chain joins TRBV6-5 to TRBJ1-5, with 9 bases matching TRBD1. This CDR3 has 15 residues. Germline V gene sequence: CDR1 MNHEY, CDR2 SVGAGI. V gave up 5 bases and J gave up 7 bases; unmatched junction bases: 9. CDR3 DNA: TGTGCCAGCAGTCCAACAGGGGGCGTGTGGCAGCCCCAGCATTTT. Translation: CASSPTGGVWQPQHF.

The chain employs TRBV9 and TRBJ2-5; perhaps TRBD2 as D (7 bases). CDR1 and CDR2 (germline): SGDLS, YYNGEE. The CDR3 is made up of 15 amino acids. V dropped 0 bases and J dropped 3 bases, with 12 bases sitting between them. This chain's CDR3 is CASSVDGGREETQYF. The CDR3 DNA follows: TGTGCCAGCAGCGTAGACGGGGGGCGGGAAGAGACCCAGTACTTC.

This chain links TRBV6-2 or TRBV6-3 with TRBJ2-4; D may match TRBD1 or TRBD2 (5 bases each). Gene TRBJ2-7 matches the end of the DNA better, so the J call may be wrong. The CDR3 loop spans 13 amino acids. In germline, CDR1 is MNHEY, CDR2 SVGEGT. CDR3 nucleotides: TGTGCCAGCCATGGGACGTTTCGTTACGAGCAGTACTTC. It codes for CASHGTFRYEQYF.

The V call is TRBV20-1, the J call TRBJ2-4; 9 bases are a match to TRBD2. The CDR3 has 18 residues. CDR1 and CDR2 (germline): DFQATT, SNEGSKA (reference sequence). J lost 0 bases, V lost 0 bases, and 9 bases had no gene match. The chain's CDR3 is CSAREEAGGPLAKNIQYF. CDR3 DNA sequence: TGCAGTGCTAGAGAGGAAGCGGGGGGACCTTTAGCCAAAAACATTCAGTACTTC.

The chain couples TRBV18 to TRBJ1-5, with 7 bases matching TRBD1. This CDR3 is built from 15 residues. V gave up 3 bases and J gave up 7 bases; unmatched junction bases: 9. CDR1 and CDR2 (germline): KGHSH, LQKENI. The CDR3 here is CASSPSTGVVQPQHF. The CDR3 coding sequence is TGTGCCAGCTCACCGTCCACAGGGGTCGTGCAGCCCCAGCATTTT.